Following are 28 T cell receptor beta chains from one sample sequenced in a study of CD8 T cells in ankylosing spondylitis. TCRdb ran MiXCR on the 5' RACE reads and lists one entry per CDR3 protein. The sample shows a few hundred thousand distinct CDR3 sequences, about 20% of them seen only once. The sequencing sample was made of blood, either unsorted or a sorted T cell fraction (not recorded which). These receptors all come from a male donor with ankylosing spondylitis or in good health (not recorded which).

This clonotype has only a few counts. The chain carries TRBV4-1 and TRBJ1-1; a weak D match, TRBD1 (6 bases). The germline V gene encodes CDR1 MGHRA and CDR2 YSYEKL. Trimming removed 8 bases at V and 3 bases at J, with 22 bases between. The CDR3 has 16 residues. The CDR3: CASSAATQGKYTEAFF. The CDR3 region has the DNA TGCGCCAGCTCTGCTGCAACACAGGGAAAATACACTGAAGCTTTCTTT.

CDR3 DNA: TGCGCCAGCAGCTTGTCTCCCGGAATCTACGAGCAGTACTTC. Residues: CASSLSPGIYEQYF. The rearrangement uses TRBV5-1 and TRBJ2-7; the D is unclear. The germline CDR1 and CDR2 sequences are SGHRS and YFSETQ. This CDR3 region has 14 residues. Trimming stripped 1 base from V and 3 bases from J, with 11 bases between.

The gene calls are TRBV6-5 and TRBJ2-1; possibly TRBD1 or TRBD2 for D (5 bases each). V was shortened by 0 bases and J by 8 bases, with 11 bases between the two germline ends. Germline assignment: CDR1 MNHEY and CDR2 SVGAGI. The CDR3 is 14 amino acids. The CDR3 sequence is CASSYSSGPDEQFF. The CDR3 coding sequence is TGTGCCAGCAGTTACTCTTCGGGGCCAGATGAGCAGTTCTTC.

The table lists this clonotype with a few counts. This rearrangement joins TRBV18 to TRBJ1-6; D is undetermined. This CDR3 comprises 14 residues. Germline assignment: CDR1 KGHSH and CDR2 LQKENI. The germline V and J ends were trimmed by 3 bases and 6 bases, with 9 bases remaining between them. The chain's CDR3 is CASSPSASNSPLHF. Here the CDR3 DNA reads TGTGCCAGCTCACCGTCCGCCAGTAATTCACCCCTCCACTTT.

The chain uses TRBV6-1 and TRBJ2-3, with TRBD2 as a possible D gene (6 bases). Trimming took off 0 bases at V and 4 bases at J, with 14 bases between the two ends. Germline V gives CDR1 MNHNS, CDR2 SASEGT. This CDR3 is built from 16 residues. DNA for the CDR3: TGTGCCAGCAGTGAAGCGACCAGCGGGCGGGCAGATACGCAGTATTTT. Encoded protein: CASSEATSGRADTQYF.

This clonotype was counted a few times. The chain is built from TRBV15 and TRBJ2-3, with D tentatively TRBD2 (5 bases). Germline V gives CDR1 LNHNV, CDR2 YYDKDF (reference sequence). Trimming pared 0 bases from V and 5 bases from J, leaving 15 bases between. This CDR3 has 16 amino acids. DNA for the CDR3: TGTGCCACCAGCAGAGATCGAGCTAGCCCCCAAGATACGCAGTATTTT. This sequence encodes CATSRDRASPQDTQYF.

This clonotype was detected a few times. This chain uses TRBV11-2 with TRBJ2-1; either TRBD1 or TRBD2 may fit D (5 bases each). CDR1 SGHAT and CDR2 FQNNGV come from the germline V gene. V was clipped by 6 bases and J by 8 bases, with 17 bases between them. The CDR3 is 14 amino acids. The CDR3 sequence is CASSMVGVVDEQFF. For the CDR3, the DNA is TGTGCCAGCAGTATGGTGGGGGTGGTCGATGAGCAGTTCTTC.

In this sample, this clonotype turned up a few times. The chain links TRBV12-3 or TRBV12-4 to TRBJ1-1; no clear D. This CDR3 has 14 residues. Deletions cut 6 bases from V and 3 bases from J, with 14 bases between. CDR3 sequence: CASSPLGGDTEAFF. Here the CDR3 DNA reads TGTGCCAGCAGCCCCCTCGGTGGGGACACTGAAGCTTTCTTT.

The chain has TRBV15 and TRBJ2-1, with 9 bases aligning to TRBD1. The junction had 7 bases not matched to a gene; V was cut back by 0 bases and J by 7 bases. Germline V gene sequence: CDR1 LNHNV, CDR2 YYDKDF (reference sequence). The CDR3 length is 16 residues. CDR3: CATSREDRGLGNEQFF. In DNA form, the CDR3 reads TGTGCCACCAGCAGAGAGGACAGGGGTCTAGGGAATGAGCAGTTCTTC.

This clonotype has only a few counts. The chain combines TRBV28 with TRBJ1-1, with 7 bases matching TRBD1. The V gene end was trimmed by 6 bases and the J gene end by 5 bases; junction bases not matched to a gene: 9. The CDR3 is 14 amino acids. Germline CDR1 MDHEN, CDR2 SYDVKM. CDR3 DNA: TGTGCCAGCAGCTACACAGGGGTTGGAACTGAAGCTTTCTTT. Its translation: CASSYTGVGTEAFF. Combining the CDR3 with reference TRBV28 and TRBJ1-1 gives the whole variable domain DVKVTQSSRYLVKRTGEKVFLECVQDMDHENMFWYRQDPGLGLRLIYFSYDVKMKEKGDIPEGYSVSREKKERFSLILESASTNQTSMYLCASSYTGVGTEAFFGQGTRLTVV.

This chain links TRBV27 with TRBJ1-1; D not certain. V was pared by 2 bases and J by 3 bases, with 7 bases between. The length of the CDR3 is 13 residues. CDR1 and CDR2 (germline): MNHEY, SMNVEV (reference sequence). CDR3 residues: CASSLEEDTEAFF. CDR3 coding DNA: TGTGCCAGCAGTTTAGAGGAGGACACTGAAGCTTTCTTT.

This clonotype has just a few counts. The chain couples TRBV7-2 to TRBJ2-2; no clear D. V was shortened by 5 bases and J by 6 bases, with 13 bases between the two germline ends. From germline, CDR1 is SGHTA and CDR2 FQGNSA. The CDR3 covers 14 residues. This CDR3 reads CASSPYSGSGELFF. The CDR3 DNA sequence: TGTGCCAGCAGCCCATACAGTGGGTCCGGGGAGCTGTTTTTT.

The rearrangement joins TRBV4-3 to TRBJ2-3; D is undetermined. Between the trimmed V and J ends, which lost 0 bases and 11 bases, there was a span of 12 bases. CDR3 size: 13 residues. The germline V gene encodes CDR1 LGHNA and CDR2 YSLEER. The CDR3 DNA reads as TGCGCCAGCAGCCAAGATCTGGGGATTCAGCAGTATTTT. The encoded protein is CASSQDLGIQQYF.

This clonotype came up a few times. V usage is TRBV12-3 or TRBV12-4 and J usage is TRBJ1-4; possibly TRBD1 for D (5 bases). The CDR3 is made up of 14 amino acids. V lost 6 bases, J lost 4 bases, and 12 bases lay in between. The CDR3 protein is CASSRQGHNEKLFF. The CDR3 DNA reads TGTGCCAGCAGCCGTCAGGGCCATAATGAAAAACTGTTTTTT.

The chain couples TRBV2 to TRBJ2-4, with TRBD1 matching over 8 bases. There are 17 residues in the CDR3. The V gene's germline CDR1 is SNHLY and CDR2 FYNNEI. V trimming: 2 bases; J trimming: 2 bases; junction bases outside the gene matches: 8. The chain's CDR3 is CASSELRDRRTKNIQYF. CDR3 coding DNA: TGTGCCAGCAGTGAACTCAGGGACAGGCGGACCAAAAACATTCAGTACTTC. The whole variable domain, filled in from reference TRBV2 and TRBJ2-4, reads EPEVTQTPSHQVTQMGQEVILRCVPISNHLYFYWYRQILGQKVEFLVSFYNNEISEKSEIFDDQFSVERPDGSNFTLKIRSTKLEDSAMYFCASSELRDRRTKNIQYFGAGTRLSVL.

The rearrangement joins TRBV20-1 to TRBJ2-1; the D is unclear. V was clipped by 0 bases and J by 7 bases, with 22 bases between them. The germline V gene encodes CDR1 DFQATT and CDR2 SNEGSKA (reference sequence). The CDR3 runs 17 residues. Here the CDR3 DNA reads TGCAGTGCTAGAGATCCCCTAGTGGCCTCACTGGGGAATGAGCAGTTCTTC. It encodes CSARDPLVASLGNEQFF.

This chain's CDR3 is CASSRGLAGEPDEQYF. CDR3 nucleotide sequence: TGTGCCAGCAGTAGGGGACTAGCGGGAGAGCCGGACGAGCAGTACTTC. J is TRBJ2-7 and V is TRBV27, with 14 nucleotides matching TRBD2. J was trimmed by 5 bases and V by 5 bases; bases with no gene match: 8. CDR1 MNHEY and CDR2 SMNVEV come from the germline V gene (reference sequence). This CDR3 contains 16 residues.

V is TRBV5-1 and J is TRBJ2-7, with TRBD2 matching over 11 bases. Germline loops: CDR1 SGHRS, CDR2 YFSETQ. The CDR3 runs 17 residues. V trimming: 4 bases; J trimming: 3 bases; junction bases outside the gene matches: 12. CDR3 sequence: CASSDPTGTSGIYEQYF. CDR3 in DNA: TGCGCCAGCAGCGACCCCACCGGGACTAGCGGTATCTACGAGCAGTACTTC.

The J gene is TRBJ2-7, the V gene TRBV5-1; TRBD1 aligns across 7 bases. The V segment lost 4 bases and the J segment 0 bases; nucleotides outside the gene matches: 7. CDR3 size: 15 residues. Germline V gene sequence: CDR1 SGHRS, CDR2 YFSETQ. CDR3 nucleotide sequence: TGCGCCAGCAGCCCGGCGGCAGGGGGCTCCTACGAGCAGTACTTC. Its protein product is CASSPAAGGSYEQYF.

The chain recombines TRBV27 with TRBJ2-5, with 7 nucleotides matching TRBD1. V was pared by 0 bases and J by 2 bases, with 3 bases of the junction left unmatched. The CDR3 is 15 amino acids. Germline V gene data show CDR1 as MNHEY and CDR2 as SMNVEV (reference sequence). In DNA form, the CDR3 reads TGTGCCAGCAGTTTATCCCCGGGACAGCAAGAGACCCAGTACTTC. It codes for CASSLSPGQQETQYF.

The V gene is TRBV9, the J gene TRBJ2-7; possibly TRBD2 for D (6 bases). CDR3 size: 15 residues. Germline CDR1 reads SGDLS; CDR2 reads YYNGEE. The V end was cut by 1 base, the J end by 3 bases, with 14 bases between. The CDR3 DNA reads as TGTGCCAGCAGCGTATTAGCGGAGCCCCTCTACGAGCAGTACTTC. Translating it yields CASSVLAEPLYEQYF.

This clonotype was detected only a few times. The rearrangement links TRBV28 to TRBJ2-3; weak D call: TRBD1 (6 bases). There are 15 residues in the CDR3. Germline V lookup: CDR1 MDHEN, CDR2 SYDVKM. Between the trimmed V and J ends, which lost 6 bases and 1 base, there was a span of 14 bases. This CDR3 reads CASSPQGKGTDTQYF. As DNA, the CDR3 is TGTGCCAGCAGCCCCCAGGGGAAGGGCACAGATACGCAGTATTTT.

The CDR3 coding sequence is TGTGCCAGCAGTCTGGTAAGAGGGGACAGGTACAATGAGCAGTTCTTC. It is translated as CASSLVRGDRYNEQFF. The chain combines TRBV6-1 with TRBJ2-1; 8 bases match TRBD1. The germline gives CDR1 MNHNS, CDR2 SASEGT. This CDR3 comprises 16 residues. The J segment lost 4 bases and the V segment lost 5 bases, leaving 10 bases of the junction unmatched.

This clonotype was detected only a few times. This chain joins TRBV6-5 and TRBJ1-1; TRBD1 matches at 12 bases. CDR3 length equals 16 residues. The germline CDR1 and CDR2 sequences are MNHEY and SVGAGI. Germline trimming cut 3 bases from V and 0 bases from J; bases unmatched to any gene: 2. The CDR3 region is CASSYRDRGLNTEAFF. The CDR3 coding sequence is TGTGCCAGCAGTTATAGGGACAGGGGGCTGAACACTGAAGCTTTCTTT.

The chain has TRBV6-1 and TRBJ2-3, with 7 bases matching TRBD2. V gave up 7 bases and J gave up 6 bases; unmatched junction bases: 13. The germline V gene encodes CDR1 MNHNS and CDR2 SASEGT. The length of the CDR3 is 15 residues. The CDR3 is CASTRTRVGTDTQYF. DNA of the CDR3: TGTGCCAGCACCCGGACTAGAGTTGGTACCGATACGCAGTATTTT.

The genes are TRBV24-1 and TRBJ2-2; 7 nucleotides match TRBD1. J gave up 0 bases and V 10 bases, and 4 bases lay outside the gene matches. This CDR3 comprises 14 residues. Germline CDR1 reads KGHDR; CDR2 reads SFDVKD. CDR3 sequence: CATTGVANTGELFF. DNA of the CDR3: TGTGCCACAACAGGGGTAGCGAACACCGGGGAGCTGTTTTTT.

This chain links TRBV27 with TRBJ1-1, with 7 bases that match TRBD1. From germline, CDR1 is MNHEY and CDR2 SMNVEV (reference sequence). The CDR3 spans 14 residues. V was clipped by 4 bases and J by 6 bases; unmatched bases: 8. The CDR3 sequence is CASSSTGRRAEAFF. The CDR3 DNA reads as TGTGCCAGCAGTTCGACAGGGCGGCGCGCTGAAGCTTTCTTT.

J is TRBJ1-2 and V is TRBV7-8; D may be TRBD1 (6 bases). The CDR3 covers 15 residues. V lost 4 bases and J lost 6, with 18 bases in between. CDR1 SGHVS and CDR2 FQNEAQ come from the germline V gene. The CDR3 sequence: CASSSEGGRVHGYTF. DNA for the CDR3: TGTGCCAGCAGCTCCGAAGGGGGAAGGGTCCATGGCTACACCTTC. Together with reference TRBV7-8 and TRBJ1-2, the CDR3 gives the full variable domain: GAGVSQSPRYKVAKRGQDVALRCDPISGHVSLFWYQQALGQGPEFLTYFQNEAQLDKSGLPSDRFFAERPEGSVSTLKIQRTQQEDSAVYLCASSSEGGRVHGYTFGSGTRLTVV.